Here is one TCR beta chain with its context. The antigen remains undetermined. The CDR3 runs 12 residues. This record belongs to a study of CXCR3-negative and CXCR3-positive naive CD8 T cells. Study outcomes and limitations: TRB CDR3 properties indicated TCR strength, while surface CD5 was similar across naive subsets. CXCR3-positive naive cells had TRB CDR3s that were more hydrophobic than CXCR3-negative naive cells had. In both naive subsets diversity was comparably high, whereas memory CD8+ cells showed much lower diversity.

cDNA libraries for TRB were generated by 5' RACE incorporating UMI labels. From the 5' RACE reads, TCRdb lists one entry per CDR3 protein and no DNA. This repertoire includes around 84,000 distinct CDR3 sequences. CD45RO-CCR7+CD27+CD95- cells counted as naive CD8+ T cells. Source material: naive CXCR3+ CD8+ T cells from blood. Described subset: CD45RO-CCR7+CD27+CD95- naive CD8+ T cells expressing CXCR3 (TNR3+). The J gene is TRBJ1-5, the V gene TRBV12-3 or TRBV12-4. The receptor's source is a human donor in good health. Some clones in this sample may be carry-over from other donors' samples. The CDR3 region is CASRDGNQPQHF.